This T cell receptor beta chain derives from a study of chemoradiotherapy in HPV16-positive cancers. Study-level background: A couple of HPV16-positive patients' cells yielded candidate HPV-specific clones and common motifs.

The CDR3 has 12 residues. Germline CDR1 and CDR2: GTSNPN and SVGIG (reference sequence). The V gene lost 2 bases and the J gene lost 12 bases, with 16 bases spanning the gap. Sequencing used immunoSEQ multiplex PCR; TCRdb keeps in-frame clones, though not all of them. The sample contains 1,500 to 2,000 clones, over 65% of which appear only once. The genes are TRBV30 and TRBJ1-1; D remains ambiguous. The source of this sequence is a human donor with HPV-associated anogenital cancer. The sequences come from tumor tissue, collected from a patient who underwent chemoradiotherapy. The CDR3 loop is CAWSLTQPPTFF. CDR3 bases: TGTGCCTGGAGTTTGACACAGCCGCCGACTTTCTTT.